The entry below describes one T cell receptor (beta chain). Its antigen remains unknown. This CDR3 is built from 12 residues. Germline assignment: CDR1 ENHRY and CDR2 SYGVKD. Trimming left V 7 bases short and J 5 bases short, with 9 bases between. These data are taken from a study of cytomegalovirus exposure and HLA in healthy donors. Study-wide results and limits: There were reportedly fewer N-insertions in an Asian-associated ancestry cluster than the approximately 670-donor mean, in a later analysis. In a later analysis, V- and J-gene trimming of beta chains associated with a DCLRE1C missense variant, replicated independently.

Primers for the PCR totalled 60 Vbeta and 13 Jbeta. TCRdb keeps only in-frame clones here, not all; method: immunoSEQ multiplex PCR. The table includes about 200,000 clones, approximately 80% detected once. The sequenced material came from PBMCs. The sequence derives from a boy between 2 and 15 years old in good health and CMV-seronegative. V is TRBV10-3 and J is TRBJ2-1; possibly TRBD1 for D (6 bases). In DNA, the CDR3 is TGTGCCATCAAGGGGGTGGACAATGAGCAGTTCTTC. Protein product: CAIKGVDNEQFF.